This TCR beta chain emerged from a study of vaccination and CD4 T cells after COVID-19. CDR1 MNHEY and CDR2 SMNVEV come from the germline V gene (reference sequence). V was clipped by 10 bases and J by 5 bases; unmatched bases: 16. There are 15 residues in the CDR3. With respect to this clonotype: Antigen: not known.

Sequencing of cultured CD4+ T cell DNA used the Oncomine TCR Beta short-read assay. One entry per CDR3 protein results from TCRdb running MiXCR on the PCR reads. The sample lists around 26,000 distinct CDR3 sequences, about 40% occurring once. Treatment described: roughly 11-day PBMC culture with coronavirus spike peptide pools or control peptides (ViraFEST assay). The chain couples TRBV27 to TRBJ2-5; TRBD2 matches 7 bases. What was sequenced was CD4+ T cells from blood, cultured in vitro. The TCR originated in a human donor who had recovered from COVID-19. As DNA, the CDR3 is TGTGCCACCCGGGAGGTATACGGGACTCTCGAGACCCAGTACTTC. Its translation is CATREVYGTLETQYF.